A single sample is the source of the 22 T cell receptor beta chains below, sequenced in a study of blood T cells in healthy people across ages. A J-beta primer mix and a sample-barcoded 5' primer were used in a second PCR of roughly 6 to 11 cycles. TCRdb analysed the 5' RACE reads with MiXCR anew, one entry per CDR3 protein. The sample consists of roughly 1.4 million distinct CDR3 sequences, approximately 63% of them appearing once. Material: blood. These receptors originate from a man aged 18 to 29 in good health.

Comments on this clonotype: This may stem from a read error, because a much larger clone lies one nucleotide away. V and J are TRBV6-5 and TRBJ2-7, with no clear D. Germline V CDR1 and CDR2: MNHEY, SVGAGI. The CDR3 loop spans 13 amino acids. V was clipped by 2 bases and J by 2 bases, with 7 bases between them. Here the CDR3 reads CASSYGKAYEQYF. CDR3 bases: TGTGCCAGCAGTTACGGGAAAGCCTACGAGCAGTACTTC.

The chain employs TRBV4-1 and TRBJ1-5, with 9 bases fitting TRBD1. The germline V gene encodes CDR1 MGHRA and CDR2 YSYEKL. The trim removed 1 base at V and 6 bases at J, leaving 4 bases unmatched. The CDR3 covers 15 residues. The CDR3, as DNA: TGCGCCAGCAGCCAAGGGACAGGGGAATTTCAGCCCCAGCATTTT. Residues: CASSQGTGEFQPQHF.

The gene calls are TRBV28 and TRBJ2-6; D is possibly TRBD1 (7 bases). This CDR3 has 16 amino acids. Germline-derived CDR1 and CDR2 are MDHEN and SYDVKM. V lost 6 bases, J lost 0 bases, and 12 bases lay in between. Here the CDR3 DNA reads TGTGCCAGCAGCGCGGGACAGCTCTCTGGGGCCAACGTCCTGACTTTC. It translates to CASSAGQLSGANVLTF.

This chain links TRBV4-3 with TRBJ1-1; D not certain. Germline CDR1 LGHNA, CDR2 YSLEER. The V end lost 1 base, the J end lost 1 base, and 13 bases lay between the germline ends. This CDR3 is built from 16 residues. CDR3 in DNA: TGCGCCAGCAGCCAAGGACGGAACTTAGGGAACACTGAAGCTTTCTTT. Protein: CASSQGRNLGNTEAFF.

This clonotype was recorded many times. This chain connects TRBV7-9 to TRBJ2-7, with 11 bases fitting TRBD1. After removal of 1 base from V and 6 bases from J, the junction contained 2 bases not matched to a gene. CDR1 and CDR2 (germline): SEHNR, FQNEAQ (reference sequence). CDR3 length: 14 amino acids. The CDR3 loop is CASSLGTGGSEQYF. CDR3 sequence (DNA): TGTGCCAGCAGCTTAGGGACAGGGGGCTCCGAGCAGTACTTC. The full variable domain, in which reference TRBV7-9 and TRBJ2-7 provide the parts outside the CDR3, is DTGVSQNPRHKITKRGQNVTFRCDPISEHNRLYWYRQTLGQGPEFLTYFQNEAQLEKSRLLSDRFSAERPKGSFSTLEIQRTEQGDSAMYLCASSLGTGGSEQYFGPGTRLTVT.

The chain links TRBV6-2 or TRBV6-3 to TRBJ2-1; 7 positions agree with TRBD2. V lost 4 bases, J lost 0 bases, and 6 bases stayed unmatched. The CDR3 loop spans 16 amino acids. Germline CDR1 reads MNHEY; CDR2 reads SVGEGT. CDR3 in amino acids: CASSSLAASSYNEQFF. The CDR3 DNA follows: TGTGCCAGCAGTTCCCTAGCGGCTAGCTCCTACAATGAGCAGTTCTTC.

The chain employs TRBV11-2 and TRBJ2-2; D is unresolved. Germline V lookup: CDR1 SGHAT, CDR2 FQNNGV. Deletions cut 1 base from V and 9 bases from J, with 6 bases between. This CDR3 has 12 residues. The CDR3 DNA follows: TGTGCCAGCAGCTTAGCCGGAAGGGAGCTGTTTTTT. This sequence encodes CASSLAGRELFF.

The rearrangement links TRBV12-3 or TRBV12-4 to TRBJ2-7; the D gene is possibly TRBD1 (6 bases). Trimming pared 5 bases from V and 2 bases from J, leaving 16 bases between. The CDR3 extends over 15 amino acids. The CDR3 reads CASSPRQDWAYEQYF. The CDR3 coding sequence is TGTGCCAGCAGTCCCAGACAGGACTGGGCCTACGAGCAGTACTTC.

The chain uses TRBV21-1 and TRBJ2-5; the D call of TRBD1 is as the table states it, not checked on the DNA. TRBV21-1 is designated a pseudogene. This CDR3 is built from 16 residues. CDR3 protein: CASSVSRWTGQETQYF. The CDR3, as DNA: TGTGCCAGCAGCGTATCCCGATGGACAGGGCAAGAGACCCAGTACTTC.

The rearrangement links TRBV5-1 to TRBJ2-7, with D tentatively TRBD2 (6 bases). The length of the CDR3 is 16 residues. Trimming stripped 0 bases from V and 3 bases from J, with 16 bases between. Germline V gene sequence: CDR1 SGHRS, CDR2 YFSETQ. The CDR3 DNA reads TGCGCCAGCAGCTTGGATGGGGGGAGGCCCCACTACGAGCAGTACTTC. Its protein is CASSLDGGRPHYEQYF.

V usage is TRBV3-1 and J usage is TRBJ2-3; D is possibly TRBD2 (7 bases). Germline-derived CDR1 and CDR2 are LGHDT and YNNKEL (reference sequence). CDR3 length equals 17 residues. Deletions cut 0 bases from V and 5 bases from J, with 18 bases between. CDR3 coding DNA: TGTGCCAGCAGCCAAGATTCCCGGGGGGCAGGACGAGATACGCAGTATTTT. The encoded protein is CASSQDSRGAGRDTQYF.

The CDR3, as DNA: TGCAGTACCGGGACAGGGTTAGTGAGGCACTATGGCTACACCTTC. Translation: CSTGTGLVRHYGYTF. The chain couples TRBV20-1 to TRBJ1-2, with TRBD1 matching 9 bases. CDR3 length equals 15 residues. Germline assignment: CDR1 DFQATT and CDR2 SNEGSKA (reference sequence). V was pared by 8 bases and J by 3 bases, with 13 bases of the junction left unmatched.

The chain employs TRBV7-2 and TRBJ2-7; tentative D call: TRBD1 (6 bases). The length of the CDR3 is 13 residues. Germline values: CDR1 SGHTA, CDR2 FQGNSA. V was trimmed by 8 bases and J by 4 bases, leaving 15 bases between them. The DNA of the CDR3 is TGTGCCAGCCGTCCGGGACACGCATACGAGCAGTACTTC. Protein product: CASRPGHAYEQYF.

CDR3 amino acids: CASSQPPSGASEQYF. Here the CDR3 DNA reads TGTGCCAGCAGCCAACCGCCGTCAGGTGCGAGCGAGCAGTACTTC. The chain joins TRBV4-2 to TRBJ2-7; no clear D. V was clipped by 2 bases and J by 6 bases, with 17 bases between them. The CDR3 sequence is 15 residues long. CDR1 LGHNA and CDR2 YNFKEQ come from the germline V gene.

The J gene is TRBJ1-4, the V gene TRBV30; 9 positions agree with TRBD1. The CDR3 spans 14 residues. Unmatched junction bases numbered 7, after V lost 4 bases and J lost 7 bases. Germline V gene data show CDR1 as GTSNPN and CDR2 as SVGIG (reference sequence). The CDR3 nucleotides read TGTGCCTGGATCGACAGGGGGATAGGTGAAAAACTGTTTTTT. The encoded protein is CAWIDRGIGEKLFF. The complete variable domain, with remaining parts taken from reference TRBV30 and TRBJ1-4, reads SQTIHQWPATLVQPVGSPLSLECTVEGTSNPNLYWYRQAAGRGLQLLFYSVGIGQISSEVPQNLSASRPQDRQFILSSKKLLLSDSGFYLCAWIDRGIGEKLFFGSGTQLSVL.

This chain joins TRBV13 and TRBJ2-7; weak D call: TRBD1 (5 bases). CDR3 length: 18 amino acids. Trimming pared 4 bases from V and 1 base from J, leaving 23 bases between. Looked up from germline, CDR1 is PRHDT and CDR2 is FYEKMQ (reference sequence). CDR3: CASSSTPYTGHLSYEQYF. The CDR3 coding sequence is TGTGCCAGCAGCTCCACCCCCTATACAGGTCACCTATCCTACGAGCAGTACTTC.

The rearrangement uses TRBV12-3 or TRBV12-4 and TRBJ2-1, with no clear D. V was pared by 3 bases and J by 7 bases, with 7 bases between. The CDR3 is 12 residues long. The CDR3 loop is CASSFSQNEQFF. The CDR3 nucleotides read TGTGCCAGCAGTTTCTCCCAGAATGAGCAGTTCTTC.

V usage is TRBV27 and J usage is TRBJ2-1, with D possibly TRBD1 on 6 matching bases. CDR1 is MNHEY and CDR2 is SMNVEV in the germline V gene (reference sequence). V shed 3 bases and J shed 5 bases, with 11 bases lying between them. The CDR3 runs 14 residues. The CDR3 reads CASSFGAGDNEQFF. CDR3 nucleotides: TGTGCCAGCAGTTTTGGGGCAGGGGACAATGAGCAGTTCTTC.

This clonotype was counted only a few times. This chain connects TRBV27 to TRBJ2-5, with 8 bases identical to TRBD1. Germline CDR1 is MNHEY and CDR2 is SMNVEV (reference sequence). With V trimmed by 7 bases and J by 2 bases, 3 bases remained unmatched. There are 13 residues in the CDR3. This CDR3 is CASIRDRQETQYF. DNA of the CDR3: TGTGCCAGCATCCGGGACAGGCAAGAGACCCAGTACTTC.

About this clonotype itself: A read error may produce the germline difference seen at one junction end. The chain combines TRBV10-3 with TRBJ2-3; 9 positions match TRBD2. The CDR3 covers 13 residues. Germline lookup yields CDR1 ENHRY and CDR2 SYGVKD. The CDR3 sequence is CASSGRSTDTQCF. Written as DNA, the CDR3 is TGTGCCTCCAGCGGGAGGAGCACAGATACGCAGTGTTTT.

The gene calls are TRBV9 and TRBJ1-5; D is unresolved. The CDR3 is 13 residues long. Trimming shortened V by 0 bases and J by 6 bases, and 7 bases separated the two germline ends. Germline assignment: CDR1 SGDLS and CDR2 YYNGEE. For the CDR3, the DNA is TGTGCCAGCAGCGTAGACGAGGGTCAGCCCCAGCATTTT. As protein: CASSVDEGQPQHF.

The V call is TRBV20-1, the J call TRBJ1-5; TRBD1 agrees at 7 bases. The CDR3 length is 15 residues. Germline V CDR1 and CDR2: DFQATT, SNEGSKA (reference sequence). V lost 6 bases and J lost 3; bases outside the gene matches: 11. CDR3 nucleotide sequence: TGCAGTGCGGCCGACTCACAGGGGCTCAATCAGCCCCAGCATTTT. Translation: CSAADSQGLNQPQHF.